The 21 T cell receptor beta chains below come from one sample, sequenced in a study of T cells in narcolepsy (dated by TCRdb to about 2018). Library preparation was by the immunoSEQ multiplex PCR assay. Here the immuneACCESS table is served through TCRdb, limited to in-frame sequences with V and J called. Missing clones are a known gap in these copies; in checked studies unresolved V genes cover under half, and the rest lacks a known reason. The sample contains almost 25,000 clones, 50% to 65% of them found a single time. Of the sample, around 12% falls within the top ten clones. The source material was memory (CD45RA-) CD4+ T cells from blood. The cell subset or site label on this specimen signifies: memory T cells sorted ex vivo from peripheral blood. The source is a human donor in good health.

The chain employs TRBV9 and TRBJ1-3; no clear D. Germline lookup yields CDR1 SGDLS and CDR2 YYNGEE. Trimming took off 4 bases at V and 10 bases at J, with 12 bases between the two ends. The CDR3 extends over 12 amino acids. The DNA of the CDR3 is TGTGCCAGCAGCCCGCAGTTTGGTACCATATATTTT. Its protein product is CASSPQFGTIYF.

V and J are TRBV19 and TRBJ2-5, with D perhaps TRBD2 (5 bases). Trimming shortened V by 2 bases and J by 4 bases, and 8 bases separated the two germline ends. Germline V lookup: CDR1 LNHDA, CDR2 SQIVND (reference sequence). The CDR3 runs 13 residues. CDR3 loop: CASSIRGRETQYF. CDR3 coding DNA: TGTGCCAGTAGTATACGGGGAAGAGAGACCCAGTACTTC.

V gene TRBV2 combines with J gene TRBJ1-2; D ambiguous. Deletions cut 6 bases from V and 1 base from J, with 6 bases between. The length of the CDR3 is 12 residues. CDR1 and CDR2 from the germline V gene are SNHLY and FYNNEI. CDR3 protein: CASSSVNYGYTF. DNA for the CDR3: TGTGCCAGCAGCAGCGTTAACTATGGCTACACCTTC.

This clone was detected only once. The V call is TRBV21-1, the J call TRBJ1-1; the table gives TRBD1 as D, unverified against the DNA. TRBV21-1 is a recognized pseudogene. The CDR3 loop spans 16 amino acids. The CDR3 protein is CASSTNRDRRNTEAFF. CDR3 coding DNA: TGTGCCAGCAGCACTAATAGGGACAGACGGAACACTGAAGCTTTCTTT.

This clone was seen only a few times. The J gene is TRBJ1-1, the V gene TRBV19; D not certain. Looked up from germline, CDR1 is LNHDA and CDR2 is SQIVND (reference sequence). Deletions cut 2 bases from V and 11 bases from J, with 18 bases between. This CDR3 comprises 14 residues. The CDR3 nucleotides are TGTGCCAGTAGTATACCCCGGAAAGACGCTAGGGCTTTCTTT. Translated: CASSIPRKDARAFF.

In its sample, this clone was seen a few times. The chain joins TRBV15 to TRBJ2-5, with D unresolved. The CDR3 runs 14 residues. Trimming took off 0 bases at V and 1 base at J, with 6 bases between the two ends. The germline V gene has CDR1 LNHNV and CDR2 YYDKDF (reference sequence). CDR3 in DNA: TGTGCCACCAGCAGAGAGGGCAGCCAAGAGACCCAGTACTTC. Amino acids: CATSREGSQETQYF. Using reference TRBV15 and TRBJ2-5 for the parts outside the CDR3, the full variable domain is DAMVIQNPRYQVTQFGKPVTLSCSQTLNHNVMYWYQQKSSQAPKLLFHYYDKDFNNEADTPDNFQSRRPNTSFCFLDIRSPGLGDTAMYLCATSREGSQETQYFGPGTRLLVL.

In its sample, this clone was seen a few times. The chain couples TRBV6-1 to TRBJ2-5; tentative D call: TRBD2 (6 bases). The germline V and J ends were trimmed by 6 bases and 2 bases, with 16 bases remaining between them. This CDR3 contains 15 residues. From germline, CDR1 is MNHNS and CDR2 SASEGT. The CDR3 nucleotides read TGTGCCAGCAGCGCGGGGCTGGTGGGTCAAGAGACCCAGTACTTC. Its translation: CASSAGLVGQETQYF.

The chain has TRBV4-1 and TRBJ1-1; D is possibly TRBD1 (5 bases). This CDR3 contains 18 residues. Trimming stripped 0 bases from V and 4 bases from J, with 21 bases between. Germline V gene data show CDR1 as MGHRA and CDR2 as YSYEKL. Written as DNA, the CDR3 is TGCGCCAGCAGCCAAGATGCCCATAAGGCGGGGGTTGGCACTGAAGCTTTCTTT. As protein: CASSQDAHKAGVGTEAFF.

This clone occurred a few times. This sequence joins TRBV2 and TRBJ1-2; possibly TRBD1 for D (6 bases). The CDR3 is 15 amino acids. The V and J ends lost 4 bases and 0 bases respectively, with 12 bases between them. Germline V gene data show CDR1 as SNHLY and CDR2 as FYNNEI. The CDR3 spells CASSVTGKANYGYTF. The DNA for the CDR3 is TGTGCCAGCAGTGTCACAGGGAAAGCTAACTATGGCTACACCTTC.

The rearrangement joins TRBV5-1 to TRBJ1-6; D is possibly TRBD1 (6 bases). Germline CDR1 is SGHRS and CDR2 is YFSETQ. This CDR3 contains 16 residues. V was cut by 9 bases and J by 5 bases, with 21 bases left in between. The CDR3 is CATRDMAGGNNSPLHF. The CDR3 region has the DNA TGCGCCACCCGGGACATGGCCGGAGGTAATAATTCACCCCTCCACTTT.

This clone has just a few counts. V and J are TRBV5-5 and TRBJ2-3; 10 bases are a match to TRBD2. The germline V gene encodes CDR1 SGHKS and CDR2 YYEKEE (reference sequence). Trimming removed 4 bases from V and 2 bases from J; junction bases left unmatched: 7. CDR3 size: 16 residues. In DNA form, the CDR3 reads TGTGCCAGCAGCCAAAATAGCGGGGGGAACACAGATACGCAGTATTTT. Translation gives CASSQNSGGNTDTQYF. The whole variable domain, remainder taken from reference TRBV5-5 and TRBJ2-3, is DAGVTQSPTHLIKTRGQQVTLRCSPISGHKSVSWYQQVLGQGPQFIFQYYEKEERGRGNFPDRFSARQFPNYSSELNVNALLLGDSALYLCASSQNSGGNTDTQYFGPGTRLTVL.

The rearrangement joins TRBV14 to TRBJ2-1; TRBD1 aligns across 8 bases. V dropped 8 bases and J dropped 7; count of bases not matched to a gene: 7. The V gene's germline CDR1 is SGHDN and CDR2 FVKESK. This CDR3 contains 13 residues. CDR3 bases: TGTGCCAGCGGGTCAGGGGGCAGGAATGAGCAGTTCTTC. Its translation: CASGSGGRNEQFF.

This clone was seen a handful of times. V is TRBV2 and J is TRBJ2-6; D unresolved. This CDR3 spans 14 amino acids. Germline CDR1 reads SNHLY; CDR2 reads FYNNEI. Trimming took 6 bases from V and 4 from J, leaving 10 bases between them. The CDR3 is CASRIDPGANVLTF. CDR3 in DNA: TGTGCCAGCAGAATAGACCCCGGGGCCAACGTCCTGACTTTC.

This clone occurred a few times. This rearrangement joins TRBV11-2 to TRBJ2-5; D perhaps matches TRBD1 (6 bases). V was trimmed by 4 bases and J by 4 bases, leaving 13 bases between them. Germline CDR1 SGHAT, CDR2 FQNNGV. The CDR3 is 14 amino acids. In nucleotides, the CDR3 is TGTGCCAGCAGCTCACAGGGTTTAGGAGAGACCCAGTACTTC. It yields the protein CASSSQGLGETQYF. The whole variable domain, remainder taken from reference TRBV11-2 and TRBJ2-5, is EAGVAQSPRYKIIEKRQSVAFWCNPISGHATLYWYQQILGQGPKLLIQFQNNGVVDDSQLPKDRFSAERLKGVDSTLKIQPAKLEDSAVYLCASSSQGLGETQYFGPGTRLLVL.

The chain joins TRBV7-9 to TRBJ2-7; D not certain. This CDR3 is 12 amino acids long. Germline CDR1 is SEHNR and CDR2 is FQNEAQ (reference sequence). Trimming cost V 4 bases and J 6 bases, with 10 bases left between them. In nucleotides, the CDR3 is TGTGCCAGCAGCTCAAATCGACGCGAGCAGTACTTC. It encodes CASSSNRREQYF. Full variable domain (outside the CDR3, taken from reference TRBV7-9 and TRBJ2-7): DTGVSQNPRHKITKRGQNVTFRCDPISEHNRLYWYRQTLGQGPEFLTYFQNEAQLEKSRLLSDRFSAERPKGSFSTLEIQRTEQGDSAMYLCASSSNRREQYFGPGTRLTVT.

V and J are TRBV7-2 and TRBJ2-5, with D uncertain. The germline V gene has CDR1 SGHTA and CDR2 FQGNSA. Trimming removed 3 bases at V and 1 base at J, with 12 bases between. The CDR3 extends over 15 amino acids. In nucleotides, the CDR3 is TGTGCCAGCAGCTTGGGTCTTCCATCCCAAGAGACCCAGTACTTC. Protein product: CASSLGLPSQETQYF.

The rearrangement joins TRBV2 to TRBJ2-5, with D maybe TRBD1 (6 bases). CDR3 length: 15 amino acids. The germline V and J ends were trimmed by 2 bases and 1 base, with 11 bases remaining between them. Germline V gene lookup returns CDR1 SNHLY and CDR2 FYNNEI. This chain's CDR3 is CASSETGQPQETQYF. CDR3 sequence (DNA): TGTGCCAGCAGTGAAACCGGACAGCCCCAAGAGACCCAGTACTTC.

This chain connects TRBV29-1 to TRBJ2-1; D possibly corresponds to TRBD2 (5 bases). The V end was cut by 7 bases, the J end by 10 bases, with 14 bases between. The germline V gene encodes CDR1 SQVTM and CDR2 ANQGSEA. The CDR3 sequence is 11 residues long. In DNA form, the CDR3 reads TGCAGCGGCGACGGGGTGGGCGAGCAGTTCTTC. It codes for CSGDGVGEQFF.

The rearrangement uses TRBV5-8 and TRBJ2-1; TRBD1 is a possible D gene (6 bases). The V end lost 4 bases, the J end lost 6 bases, and 11 bases lay between the germline ends. The CDR3 spans 13 residues. CDR1 and CDR2 (germline): SGHTS, YDEGEE. The DNA of the CDR3 is TGTGCCAGCAGCCGGAGCAGGGGCAATGAGCAGTTCTTC. Encoded protein: CASSRSRGNEQFF.

The rearrangement joins TRBV28 to TRBJ2-5; D perhaps matches TRBD1 (7 bases). The ends were cut back, 7 bases at V and 6 bases at J, with 18 bases in the middle. Germline values: CDR1 MDHEN, CDR2 SYDVKM. CDR3 size: 14 residues. CDR3 region: CASTRGGGRQTQYF. The CDR3 DNA reads as TGTGCCAGCACCCGAGGAGGGGGCCGGCAGACCCAGTACTTC.

On this clone itself: Other DNA sequences within the sample encode an identical CDR3. The chain is built from TRBV29-1 and TRBJ2-5; 13 bases are a match to TRBD2. The CDR3 is 16 residues long. V shed 1 base and J 3 bases; nucleotides not matched to a gene: 5. Germline CDR1 SQVTM, CDR2 ANQGSEA. The CDR3 DNA sequence: TGCAGCGTTGAAGTTCTACTAGCGGGGGGGGAAGAGACCCAGTACTTC. This encodes CSVEVLLAGGEETQYF.